Listed below are T cell receptor beta chains from one sample, sequenced in a study of neurological immune-mediated disorders. A single record per CDR3 protein comes from TCRdb applying MiXCR to the 5' RACE reads. The sample includes roughly 100,000 distinct CDR3 sequences, around 3.3% seen only once; the top ten take about 6%. Sequencing was performed on PBMCs. These receptors were obtained from a young woman with multiple sclerosis. The CDR3 runs from the conserved cysteine through the conserved F or W. Each record gives: CDR3 DNA, CDR3 protein, J gene, V gene, clone size, D gene. A D gene is named only where the DNA matches it firmly. Part of the rows lack a size; the others show once, few, many or a class for expanded clones.

DNA: TGCAGTGCTCCCGGACAGGACACCGGGGAGCTGTTTTTT; CDR3: CSAPGQDTGELFF; J: TRBJ2-2; V: TRBV20-1; size: many; D: TRBD1
DNA: TGCAGTGCTACTAGCTTAGTTAGGGCAGATACGCAGTATTTT; CDR3: CSATSLVRADTQYF; J: TRBJ2-3; V: TRBV20-1; size: many; D: NA
DNA: TGTGCCAGCAGTTTACGGTTCGGCGGGGATTACTATGGCTACACCTTC; CDR3: CASSLRFGGDYYGYTF; J: TRBJ1-2; V: TRBV27; size: many; D: NA
DNA: TGTGCCAGCTCCGCGGGGGGGTTCGAGCAGTACTTC; CDR3: CASSAGGFEQYF; J: TRBJ2-7; V: TRBV18; size: many; D: TRBD2
DNA: TGCGCCAGCAGGGAGATGAACACTGAAGCTTTCTTT; CDR3: CASREMNTEAFF; J: TRBJ1-1; V: TRBV5-1; size: NA; D: NA
DNA: TGTGCCAGCAGCCTCGGGCTAGCGGGTGGGGAGCAGTTCTTC; CDR3: CASSLGLAGGEQFF; J: TRBJ2-1; V: TRBV7-2; size: many; D: TRBD2
DNA: TGTGCCAGCAGCCTCCAAGGGATCATGGGGCAGTATTTT; CDR3: CASSLQGIMGQYF; J: TRBJ2-3; V: TRBV6-5; size: many; D: NA
DNA: TGCGCCAGCAGCCCGTACGGGAGTCCTAATCAGCCCCAGCATTTT; CDR3: CASSPYGSPNQPQHF; J: TRBJ1-5; V: TRBV5-1; size: many; D: NA
DNA: TGTGCCAGCGTTACGAACAGGGGCTCCGATGAAAAACTGTTTTTT; CDR3: CASVTNRGSDEKLFF; J: TRBJ1-4; V: TRBV6-2/TRBV6-3; size: once; D: TRBD1
DNA: TGTGCCAGCACCCACGCAGGGGGAGGGACTGAAGCTTTCTTT; CDR3: CASTHAGGGTEAFF; J: TRBJ1-1; V: TRBV6-6; size: few; D: TRBD1
DNA: TGCAGAGAAGCACAGGGTATAATTGAGCAGTTCTTC; CDR3: CREAQGIIEQFF; J: TRBJ2-1; V: TRBV20-1; size: many; D: NA
DNA: TGTGCCAGCAGCGTAGGCTCTAGCGGGAGATCTAGGGAGCTGTTTTTT; CDR3: CASSVGSSGRSRELFF; J: TRBJ2-2; V: TRBV9; size: many; D: TRBD2
DNA: TGTGCCAGCAGCCCCCTTGTTGGGTCCCCCCATGAGCAGTTCTTC; CDR3: CASSPLVGSPHEQFF; J: TRBJ2-1; V: TRBV7-6; size: many; D: NA
DNA: TGTGCCAGCAGTTACGGCCCCGACGGTGGAAACACCATATATTTT; CDR3: CASSYGPDGGNTIYF; J: TRBJ1-3; V: TRBV6-5; size: many; D: NA
DNA: TGTGCCAGCAGGGTAGCGGGCCAAGAGACCCAGTACTTC; CDR3: CASRVAGQETQYF; J: TRBJ2-5; V: TRBV28; size: many; D: TRBD2
DNA: TGTGCCAGCAGCTTAAAACTAGCGGGAGAGCAGTTCTTC; CDR3: CASSLKLAGEQFF; J: TRBJ2-1; V: TRBV7-3; size: many; D: TRBD2
DNA: TGCAGTGCTAGAAGTACATTAAATCAGCCCCAGCATTTT; CDR3: CSARSTLNQPQHF; J: TRBJ1-5; V: TRBV20-1; size: many; D: NA
DNA: TGCAGTGCACGGACAGGGGGGCCGAATCAGCCCCAGCATTTT; CDR3: CSARTGGPNQPQHF; J: TRBJ1-5; V: TRBV20-1; size: many; D: TRBD1
DNA: TGTGCCAGCAGCACCCTAAGGGGGGGGGACAAGGATACGCAGTATTTT; CDR3: CASSTLRGGDKDTQYF; J: TRBJ2-3; V: TRBV7-8; size: many; D: NA
DNA: TGTGCCAGCAGCTTAGCTTGGGACAGGGGTTCGTATTTT; CDR3: CASSLAWDRGSYF; J: TRBJ2-3; V: TRBV7-2; size: many; D: TRBD1
DNA: TGCGCCAGCAGCCAAGTCGGAGGTCCCGAGGAAAAACTGTTTTTT; CDR3: CASSQVGGPEEKLFF; J: TRBJ1-4; V: TRBV4-1; size: many; D: NA
DNA: TGTGCCAGCAGCTTAGCTCCGAACACTGAAGCTTTCTTT; CDR3: CASSLAPNTEAFF; J: TRBJ1-1; V: TRBV11-2; size: many; D: NA
DNA: TGTGCCAGCAGCCCTCGGGGCGGAACATACAATGAGCAGTTCTTC; CDR3: CASSPRGGTYNEQFF; J: TRBJ2-1; V: TRBV11-2; size: many; D: NA
DNA: TGTGCCAGCAGTTTCGGGGAGGGAAACACCATATATTTT; CDR3: CASSFGEGNTIYF; J: TRBJ1-3; V: TRBV12-3/TRBV12-4; size: many; D: NA
DNA: TGCAGTGCTAGAGATGGGGCGGGGGTCCAAGAGACCCAGTACTTC; CDR3: CSARDGAGVQETQYF; J: TRBJ2-5; V: TRBV20-1; size: many; D: TRBD2
DNA: TGTGCCACCAGCAGTCCTGGCGACAGCTACAATGAGCAGTTCTTC; CDR3: CATSSPGDSYNEQFF; J: TRBJ2-1; V: TRBV15; size: few; D: NA
DNA: TGTGCCAGCAGTGAGTTAGCGGGGGCCTCCTACGAGCATTACTTC; CDR3: CASSELAGASYEHYF; J: TRBJ2-7; V: TRBV6-1; size: NA; D: TRBD2
DNA: TGTGCTAGTGGTTTGGTAGATGAGCAGTTCTTC; CDR3: CASGLVDEQFF; J: TRBJ2-1; V: TRBV12-5; size: many; D: NA
DNA: TGTGCCAGCAGCTCCGGGTCTAGCAGCTCCTACGAGCAGTACTTC; CDR3: CASSSGSSSSYEQYF; J: TRBJ2-7; V: TRBV11-2; size: many; D: NA
DNA: TGCGCCAGCAGCGAGGGACAGGGGGCTGGTACGCAGTATTTT; CDR3: CASSEGQGAGTQYF; J: TRBJ2-3; V: TRBV5-1; size: many; D: TRBD1
DNA: TGTGCCAGCAGTGTTCCGGGACCCAACACCGGGGAGCTGTTTTTT; CDR3: CASSVPGPNTGELFF; J: TRBJ2-2; V: TRBV6-2/TRBV6-3; size: many; D: NA
DNA: TGTGCCAGCAGTCGCCCGGGACAGGCGAGCTCCTACGAGCAGTACTTC; CDR3: CASSRPGQASSYEQYF; J: TRBJ2-7; V: TRBV28; size: many; D: TRBD1
DNA: TGCAGTGCTAGAGATCGGAGAGGAGGCAATCAGCCCCAGCATTTT; CDR3: CSARDRRGGNQPQHF; J: TRBJ1-5; V: TRBV20-1; size: NA; D: NA
DNA: TGTGCCAGCAATCCTCGTCTGGGACTACAGAATGAGCAGTTCTTC; CDR3: CASNPRLGLQNEQFF; J: TRBJ2-1; V: TRBV7-2; size: many; D: TRBD2
DNA: TGTGCCAGCAGTTACTCGACTGCAGGGGGCTGGTATGGCTACACCTTC; CDR3: CASSYSTAGGWYGYTF; J: TRBJ1-2; V: TRBV6-5; size: many; D: TRBD1
DNA: TGTGCCAGCAGTTCGGGACAGGGGAGGCAAGAGACCCAGTACTTC; CDR3: CASSSGQGRQETQYF; J: TRBJ2-5; V: TRBV12-3/TRBV12-4; size: many; D: TRBD1
DNA: TGCGCCAGCAGCTTGTCAGGGGGTGAGTACACTGAAGCTTTCTTT; CDR3: CASSLSGGEYTEAFF; J: TRBJ1-1; V: TRBV5-1; size: many; D: TRBD1
DNA: TGTGCCAGCAGTGGGCCCCTAGCGGGGGACCCAGATACGCAGTATTTT; CDR3: CASSGPLAGDPDTQYF; J: TRBJ2-3; V: TRBV6-1; size: many; D: TRBD2
DNA: TGCAGTGCTAGAGAGCCAGGGGGCGGGTACGAGCAGTACTTC; CDR3: CSAREPGGGYEQYF; J: TRBJ2-7; V: TRBV20-1; size: many; D: TRBD1
DNA: TGTGCCTGCACCGAGGGATTCACTGAAGCTTTCTTT; CDR3: CACTEGFTEAFF; J: TRBJ1-1; V: TRBV30; size: NA; D: NA
DNA: TGTGCCAGCAGTTTTTTTACAGCGGTTGAAAAACTGTTTTTT; CDR3: CASSFFTAVEKLFF; J: TRBJ1-4; V: TRBV12-3/TRBV12-4; size: many; D: NA
DNA: TGTGCCAGCTCCCCAACGTCGGGGACCGGGGAGCTGTTTTTT; CDR3: CASSPTSGTGELFF; J: TRBJ2-2; V: TRBV18; size: NA; D: NA
DNA: TGCAGTGCTAATCCCCAGCGGGGAAATCAGCCCCAGCATTTT; CDR3: CSANPQRGNQPQHF; J: TRBJ1-5; V: TRBV20-1; size: many; D: NA
DNA: TGTGCCAGCAGCTTAGCACACATCACCGGGGAGCTGTTTTTT; CDR3: CASSLAHITGELFF; J: TRBJ2-2; V: TRBV11-3; size: many; D: NA
DNA: TGCGCCAGCAGCTTGGGGTCTAGCGGGAACAACGAGCAGTACTTC; CDR3: CASSLGSSGNNEQYF; J: TRBJ2-7; V: TRBV5-1; size: many; D: TRBD2